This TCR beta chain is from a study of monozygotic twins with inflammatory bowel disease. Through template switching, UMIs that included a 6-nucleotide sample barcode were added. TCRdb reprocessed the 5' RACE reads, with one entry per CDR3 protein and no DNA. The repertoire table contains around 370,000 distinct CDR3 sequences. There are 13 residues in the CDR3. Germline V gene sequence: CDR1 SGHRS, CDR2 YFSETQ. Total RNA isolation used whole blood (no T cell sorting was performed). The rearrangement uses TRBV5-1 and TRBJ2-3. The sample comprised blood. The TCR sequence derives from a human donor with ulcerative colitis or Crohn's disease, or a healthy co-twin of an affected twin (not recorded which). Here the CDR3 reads CASSDTSTDTQYF.